One and the same sample provided the 12 T cell receptor beta chains below, sequenced in a study of shared clonotypes between healthy human individuals. Only in-frame clones appear in the TCRdb table, and some are missing; sequencing was by immunoSEQ multiplex PCR. This sample has roughly 890,000 clones; over 90% occur once, and the top ten carry more than 20%. Naive CD8 cells lacked CD45RO, underwent positive selection for CCR7 and left out terminally differentiated effector memory CD45RA+ cells. Sequencing was done on a sample of naive CD8+ T cells sorted from blood. The receptors here all came from a man between 25 and 39 years old in good health.

The chain has TRBV19 and TRBJ2-7; TRBD1 aligns across 7 bases. Germline V gene data show CDR1 as LNHDA and CDR2 as SQIVND (reference sequence). The CDR3 sequence is 15 residues long. The J segment lost 1 base and the V segment lost 3 bases, leaving 6 bases of the junction unmatched. DNA of the CDR3: TGTGCCAGTAGTATGGGGAACAGGGGTTCCTACGAGCAGTACTTC. Translated, it gives CASSMGNRGSYEQYF.

The genes are TRBV13 and TRBJ1-5; TRBD1 matches 8 bases. Germline assignment: CDR1 PRHDT and CDR2 FYEKMQ (reference sequence). This CDR3 is built from 19 residues. The trim removed 2 bases at V and 5 bases at J, leaving 17 bases unmatched. The CDR3 nucleotides are TGTGCCAGCAGCTTAAGGGCGGCAGGGGGCGAGGTGAGGCATCAGCCCCAGCATTTT. Protein sequence: CASSLRAAGGEVRHQPQHF.

The J gene is TRBJ2-5, the V gene TRBV18; D possibly corresponds to TRBD2 (5 bases). The CDR3 has 15 amino acids. V was trimmed by 2 bases and J by 2 bases, leaving 12 bases between them. Germline values: CDR1 KGHSH, CDR2 LQKENI. CDR3 amino acids: CASSPVGDSQETQYF. The CDR3 bases are TGTGCCAGCTCACCAGTCGGGGATAGTCAAGAGACCCAGTACTTC.

V gene TRBV27 combines with J gene TRBJ2-7; 8 nucleotides line up with TRBD2. Germline V CDR1 and CDR2: MNHEY, SMNVEV (reference sequence). The junction had 6 bases not matched to a gene; V was cut back by 6 bases and J by 2 bases. The CDR3 is 14 amino acids. The chain's CDR3 is CASRPGLVAYEQYF. In DNA, the CDR3 is TGTGCCAGCAGACCGGGACTAGTTGCCTACGAGCAGTACTTC.

This clone showed up just once. V and J are TRBV28 and TRBJ2-2, with 9 nucleotides matching TRBD2. CDR3 length: 14 amino acids. Germline V gene data show CDR1 as MDHEN and CDR2 as SYDVKM. Trimming took 4 bases from V and 6 from J; bases not matched to a gene: 3. The CDR3 DNA reads TGTGCCAGCAGTTCGCGGGAGGGCCCCGGGGAGCTGTTTTTT. This gives the protein CASSSREGPGELFF.

Comment on this clone: This sample includes further DNA sequences coding for the same CDR3. This rearrangement joins TRBV28 to TRBJ2-7, with D hard to call. The CDR3 has 13 residues. The V end lost 3 bases, the J end lost 3 bases, and 9 bases lay between the germline ends. Germline values: CDR1 MDHEN, CDR2 SYDVKM. The CDR3 is CASSFGTGYEQYF. CDR3 in DNA: TGTGCCAGCAGTTTCGGCACTGGCTACGAGCAGTACTTC.

The J gene is TRBJ2-1, the V gene TRBV7-3; unclear D gene. The V end lost 2 bases, the J end lost 5 bases, and 25 bases lay between the germline ends. Per germline, CDR1 SGHTA and CDR2 FQGTGA. The CDR3 sequence is 19 residues long. The CDR3 nucleotides read TGTGCCAGCAGCTTACCCCCGGCGGAGAACCGCGTCTCTCACAATGAGCAGTTCTTC. It encodes CASSLPPAENRVSHNEQFF. Drawing the rest from reference TRBV7-3 and TRBJ2-1, the complete variable domain is GAGVSQTPSNKVTEKGKYVELRCDPISGHTALYWYRQSLGQGPEFLIYFQGTGAADDSGLPNDRFFAVRPEGSVSTLKIQRTERGDSAVYLCASSLPPAENRVSHNEQFFGPGTRLTVL.

This clone appeared a single time. The chain links TRBV7-3 to TRBJ2-1; 13 bases fit TRBD2. Germline CDR1 SGHTA, CDR2 FQGTGA. The junction had 3 bases not matched to a gene; V was cut back by 5 bases and J by 8 bases. The CDR3 contains 14 residues. Written as DNA, the CDR3 is TGTGCCAGCAGCACTAGCGGGAGGGGTGATGAGCAGTTCTTC. This gives the protein CASSTSGRGDEQFF. Drawing the rest from reference TRBV7-3 and TRBJ2-1, the complete variable domain is GAGVSQTPSNKVTEKGKYVELRCDPISGHTALYWYRQSLGQGPEFLIYFQGTGAADDSGLPNDRFFAVRPEGSVSTLKIQRTERGDSAVYLCASSTSGRGDEQFFGPGTRLTVL.

The chain uses TRBV27 and TRBJ2-1; no definite D call. The V and J ends lost 5 bases and 5 bases respectively, with 16 bases between them. From germline, CDR1 is MNHEY and CDR2 SMNVEV (reference sequence). The CDR3 runs to 15 residues. CDR3 bases: TGTGCCAGCAGTCTGAGCCTCATGGGCAACAATGAGCAGTTCTTC. Translation: CASSLSLMGNNEQFF.

The chain combines TRBV7-3 with TRBJ2-1; 12 bases line up with TRBD2. The CDR3 sequence is 15 residues long. After removal of 4 bases from V and 6 bases from J, the junction contained 4 bases not matched to a gene. The germline CDR1 and CDR2 sequences are SGHTA and FQGTGA. The CDR3 region has the DNA TGTGCCAGCAGCTCGCTAGCGGGAGGGATCAATGAGCAGTTCTTC. It specifies CASSSLAGGINEQFF.

The chain has TRBV19 and TRBJ1-1, with D possibly TRBD1 on 6 matching bases. The germline V gene encodes CDR1 LNHDA and CDR2 SQIVND (reference sequence). The CDR3 spans 16 residues. Trimming cost V 6 bases and J 4 bases, with 21 bases left between them. CDR3 protein: CASSYSRDMGGTEAFF. CDR3 sequence (DNA): TGTGCCAGTAGCTATTCCCGGGACATGGGGGGCACTGAAGCTTTCTTT.

V is TRBV7-8 and J is TRBJ2-7; 9 nucleotides align to TRBD2. J lost 0 bases, V lost 3 bases, and 9 bases had no gene match. The CDR3 is 17 amino acids. Germline CDR1 is SGHVS and CDR2 is FQNEAQ. The CDR3 is CASSFPKGAGGSYEQYF. CDR3 nucleotides: TGTGCCAGCAGCTTCCCCAAGGGAGCGGGAGGCTCCTACGAGCAGTACTTC.